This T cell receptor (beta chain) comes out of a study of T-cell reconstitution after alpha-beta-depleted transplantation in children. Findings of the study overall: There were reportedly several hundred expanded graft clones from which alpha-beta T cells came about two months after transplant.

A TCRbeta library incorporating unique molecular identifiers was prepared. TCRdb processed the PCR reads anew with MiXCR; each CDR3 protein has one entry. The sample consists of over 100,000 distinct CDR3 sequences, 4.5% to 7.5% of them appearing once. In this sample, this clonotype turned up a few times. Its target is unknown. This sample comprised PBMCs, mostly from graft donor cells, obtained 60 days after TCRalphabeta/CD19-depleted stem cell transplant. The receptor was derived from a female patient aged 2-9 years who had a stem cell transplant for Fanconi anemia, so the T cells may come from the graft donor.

The CDR3 DNA reads as TGTGCCAGCAGTTACGCAGCGGGAGGGGTGGAGACCCAGTACTTC. Translated, it gives CASSYAAGGVETQYF. The gene calls are TRBV6-5 and TRBJ2-5; 10 nucleotides match TRBD2. The length of the CDR3 is 15 residues. Trimming took 2 bases from V and 5 from J; bases not matched to a gene: 5. Germline CDR1 reads MNHEY; CDR2 reads SVGAGI.